A single sample gave rise to the 4 T cell receptor beta chains below, sequenced in a study of identical twins. TCRdb fed the 5' RACE reads into MiXCR, producing one record per CDR3 protein. The data contain approximately 220,000 distinct CDR3 sequences, more than 6.5% of them singletons. The same data also contributed to another study, on yellow fever vaccine responses in identical twins.

The sequenced sample consisted of memory (CD45RO+) T cells sorted from blood. The receptors stem from a young woman in good health.

The table lists this clonotype with a few counts. The genes are TRBV5-1 and TRBJ2-3; tentative D call: TRBD1 (6 bases). Per germline, CDR1 SGHRS and CDR2 YFSETQ. V was cut by 0 bases and J by 5 bases, with 16 bases left in between. The CDR3 contains 16 residues. The CDR3 DNA sequence: TGCGCCAGCAGCTTGGGTTACAGGGAAGGTCGAGATACGCAGTATTTT. It yields the protein CASSLGYREGRDTQYF.

V gene TRBV3-1 combines with J gene TRBJ1-6; tentative D call: TRBD1 (5 bases). Trimming left V 2 bases short and J 4 bases short, with 9 bases between. The CDR3 runs to 15 residues. CDR1 and CDR2 (germline): LGHDT, YNNKEL (reference sequence). In DNA, the CDR3 is TGTGCCAGCAGCCAATGGGGGAATTATAATTCACCCCTCCACTTT. It specifies CASSQWGNYNSPLHF.

The chain uses TRBV12-3 or TRBV12-4 and TRBJ1-2, with 7 bases matching TRBD1. V lost 3 bases to trimming and J lost 6 bases; unmatched junction nucleotides: 7. The CDR3 length is 14 residues. CDR3 in amino acids: CASSFGRGGDGYTF. For the CDR3, the DNA is TGTGCCAGCAGTTTTGGCAGGGGGGGAGATGGCTACACCTTC.

J is TRBJ1-1 and V is TRBV2; D unresolved. The V end was cut by 4 bases, the J end by 0 bases, with 9 bases between. The germline gives CDR1 SNHLY, CDR2 FYNNEI. The length of the CDR3 is 14 residues. The CDR3 DNA reads TGTGCCAGCAGTGGTTCTAGAGTGAACACTGAAGCTTTCTTT. Its protein is CASSGSRVNTEAFF.